These T cell receptor beta chains were read from a single sample in a study of identical twins. From the 5' RACE reads, TCRdb called clonotypes with MiXCR, one entry per CDR3 protein. The sample lists approximately 890,000 distinct CDR3 sequences; 9% to 15% were seen once. These data are also associated with another study on yellow fever vaccine responses in identical twins.

Sequenced sample: PBMCs. These receptors were taken from a young woman in good health. Each CDR3 is given with its conserved first and last residue. A D gene is named only where the DNA matches it firmly. Size tells how often a clone was seen (once, few, many) or the class of an expanded clone, and some rows leave it out.

len: 10; v_gene: TRBV3-1; abundance: many; j_gene: TRBJ1-2; d_gene: -; CDR3aa: CASSGVCYTF; CDR3nt: TGTGCCAGCAGCGGCGTATGCTACACCTTC
len: 18; v_gene: TRBV14; abundance: -; j_gene: TRBJ2-5; d_gene: -; CDR3aa: CASSQDRPPLLPPETQYF; CDR3nt: TGTGCCAGCAGCCAAGATAGGCCCCCGTTGCTCCCCCCAGAGACCCAGTACTTC
len: 15; v_gene: TRBV6-1; abundance: -; j_gene: TRBJ1-6; d_gene: -; CDR3aa: CASTQAGVIDSPLHF; CDR3nt: TGTGCCAGCACGCAAGCGGGGGTTATAGATTCACCCCTCCACTTT
len: 16; v_gene: TRBV18; abundance: few; j_gene: TRBJ2-7; d_gene: -; CDR3aa: CASSPPGWTPSYEQYF; CDR3nt: TGTGCCAGCTCACCACCGGGGTGGACCCCCTCCTACGAGCAGTACTTC
len: 14; v_gene: TRBV29-1; abundance: few; j_gene: TRBJ2-3; d_gene: -; CDR3aa: CSVDSRERTDTQYF; CDR3nt: TGCAGCGTTGATAGCAGGGAACGCACAGATACGCAGTATTTT
len: 14; v_gene: TRBV10-3; abundance: few; j_gene: TRBJ2-7; d_gene: TRBD2; CDR3aa: CAISVTSAPHEQYF; CDR3nt: TGTGCCATCAGTGTCACTAGCGCCCCACACGAGCAGTACTTC
len: 12; v_gene: TRBV20-1; abundance: few; j_gene: TRBJ2-3; d_gene: -; CDR3aa: CSARRWAHTQYF; CDR3nt: TGCAGTGCTAGAAGGTGGGCCCATACGCAGTATTTT
len: 14; v_gene: TRBV27; abundance: few; j_gene: TRBJ2-3; d_gene: TRBD2; CDR3aa: CASSWTSGSDTQYF; CDR3nt: TGTGCCAGCAGTTGGACTAGCGGGAGCGATACGCAGTATTTT
len: 15; v_gene: TRBV19; abundance: -; j_gene: TRBJ2-1; d_gene: -; CDR3aa: CASSTAGDPYNEQFF; CDR3nt: TGTGCCAGTAGTACCGCAGGGGACCCCTACAATGAGCAGTTCTTC
len: 15; v_gene: TRBV25-1; abundance: few; j_gene: TRBJ1-6; d_gene: -; CDR3aa: CASSELWPDNSPLHF; CDR3nt: TGTGCCAGCAGTGAATTGTGGCCGGATAATTCACCCCTCCACTTT
len: 13; v_gene: TRBV18; abundance: -; j_gene: TRBJ2-3; d_gene: -; CDR3aa: CASSPQARDTQYF; CDR3nt: TGTGCCAGCTCACCACAAGCTAGAGATACGCAGTATTTT
len: 16; v_gene: TRBV12-3/TRBV12-4; abundance: few; j_gene: TRBJ2-6; d_gene: TRBD2; CDR3aa: CASSSGTLSGANVLTF; CDR3nt: TGTGCCAGCTCTAGCGGGACCCTCTCTGGGGCCAACGTCCTGACTTTC
len: 18; v_gene: TRBV12-3/TRBV12-4; abundance: few; j_gene: TRBJ2-6; d_gene: -; CDR3aa: CASSPPGTGYSGANVLTF; CDR3nt: TGTGCCAGCTCGCCCCCCGGGACGGGATACTCTGGGGCCAACGTCCTGACTTTC
len: 15; v_gene: TRBV3-1; abundance: few; j_gene: TRBJ2-1; d_gene: -; CDR3aa: CASSRTYSSYNEQFF; CDR3nt: TGTGCCAGCAGCAGGACTTATAGCTCCTACAATGAGCAGTTCTTC
len: 13; v_gene: TRBV29-1; abundance: many; j_gene: TRBJ1-1; d_gene: -; CDR3aa: CSGTDRDSTEAFF; CDR3nt: TGCAGCGGGACAGATCGGGATAGCACTGAAGCTTTCTTT
len: 14; v_gene: TRBV18; abundance: few; j_gene: TRBJ2-7; d_gene: -; CDR3aa: CASSPIVGSYEQYF; CDR3nt: TGTGCCAGCTCACCAATCGTTGGGTCTTACGAGCAGTACTTC
len: 18; v_gene: TRBV7-3; abundance: once; j_gene: TRBJ2-7; d_gene: -; CDR3aa: CASSLQGGLAGGGYEQYF; CDR3nt: TGTGCCAGCAGCTTACAGGGGGGTTTGGCGGGAGGTGGCTACGAGCAGTACTTC
len: 13; v_gene: TRBV29-1; abundance: -; j_gene: TRBJ1-2; d_gene: TRBD1; CDR3aa: CSVNPTGEYGYTF; CDR3nt: TGCAGCGTGAACCCCACAGGGGAGTATGGCTACACCTTC
len: 15; v_gene: TRBV7-3; abundance: many; j_gene: TRBJ2-3; d_gene: -; CDR3aa: CASSLTGGHTDTQYF; CDR3nt: TGTGCCAGCAGCTTAACAGGGGGACACACAGATACGCAGTATTTT
len: 13; v_gene: TRBV10-3; abundance: few; j_gene: TRBJ2-1; d_gene: TRBD1; CDR3aa: CAIRATGNFEQFF; CDR3nt: TGTGCCATCAGAGCGACAGGGAATTTTGAGCAGTTCTTC
len: 16; v_gene: TRBV28; abundance: -; j_gene: TRBJ2-2; d_gene: -; CDR3aa: CASSTAGTPNTGELFF; CDR3nt: TGTGCCAGCAGCACAGCCGGGACACCTAACACCGGGGAGCTGTTTTTT
len: 14; v_gene: TRBV12-3/TRBV12-4; abundance: many; j_gene: TRBJ2-3; d_gene: -; CDR3aa: CASMLTGSTDTQYF; CDR3nt: TGTGCCAGCATGCTCACGGGGAGCACAGATACGCAGTATTTT
len: 16; v_gene: TRBV24-1; abundance: -; j_gene: TRBJ2-1; d_gene: -; CDR3aa: CATSDSWESSYNEQFF; CDR3nt: TGTGCCACCAGTGATTCCTGGGAGAGCTCCTACAATGAGCAGTTCTTC
len: 16; v_gene: TRBV5-1; abundance: many; j_gene: TRBJ2-1; d_gene: -; CDR3aa: CASSLLSGSSYNEQFF; CDR3nt: TGCGCCAGCAGCTTGCTTTCCGGGAGCTCCTACAATGAGCAGTTCTTC
len: 10; v_gene: TRBV2; abundance: -; j_gene: TRBJ2-1; d_gene: TRBD1; CDR3aa: CASRRQGWIF; CDR3nt: TGTGCCAGCAGACGACAGGGTTGGATCTTC
len: 14; v_gene: TRBV19; abundance: -; j_gene: TRBJ1-5; d_gene: -; CDR3aa: CASSGNGGFQPQHF; CDR3nt: TGTGCCAGTAGTGGAAACGGAGGATTTCAGCCCCAGCATTTT
len: 19; v_gene: TRBV11-2; abundance: -; j_gene: TRBJ2-7; d_gene: TRBD2; CDR3aa: CASSPISRTSGKRGYEQYF; CDR3nt: TGTGCCAGCAGCCCTATCTCGCGGACTAGCGGGAAGAGGGGCTACGAGCAGTACTTC
len: 14; v_gene: TRBV28; abundance: few; j_gene: TRBJ1-4; d_gene: -; CDR3aa: CASSPQGGREKLFF; CDR3nt: TGTGCCAGCAGTCCCCAAGGGGGGCGCGAAAAACTGTTTTTT
len: 14; v_gene: TRBV19; abundance: -; j_gene: TRBJ1-5; d_gene: TRBD1; CDR3aa: CATTSGQRDHPQHF; CDR3nt: TGTGCCACCACTTCGGGACAGCGGGATCACCCCCAGCATTTT
len: 14; v_gene: TRBV2; abundance: few; j_gene: TRBJ2-3; d_gene: -; CDR3aa: CASDWSLGTDTQYF; CDR3nt: TGTGCCAGCGATTGGAGTCTCGGCACAGATACGCAGTATTTT
len: 15; v_gene: TRBV20-1; abundance: few; j_gene: TRBJ1-2; d_gene: TRBD1; CDR3aa: CSASTWTGPNYGYTF; CDR3nt: TGCAGTGCTAGTACTTGGACAGGGCCGAACTATGGCTACACCTTC
len: 17; v_gene: TRBV5-6; abundance: many; j_gene: TRBJ1-2; d_gene: TRBD1; CDR3aa: CASSLLGTGGSGYGYTF; CDR3nt: TGTGCCAGCAGCTTGTTGGGGACAGGGGGCTCTGGCTATGGCTACACCTTC
len: 14; v_gene: TRBV12-3/TRBV12-4; abundance: -; j_gene: TRBJ2-1; d_gene: TRBD2; CDR3aa: CASGGSGTYNEQFF; CDR3nt: TGTGCCAGTGGGGGGAGCGGGACCTACAATGAGCAGTTCTTC
len: 14; v_gene: TRBV24-1; abundance: few; j_gene: TRBJ1-5; d_gene: -; CDR3aa: CATSDGVANQPQHF; CDR3nt: TGTGCCACCAGTGATGGCGTAGCTAATCAGCCCCAGCATTTT